This TCR beta chain comes out of a study of blood T cell repertoires in COVID-19 (TCRdb year 2020). With respect to the entire study: Samples covering the acute and convalescent phases of COVID-19 were provided by collaborators in the United States, Italy and Spain. The prospective study material was composed of cDNA or gDNA derived from T cells, B-cell-depleted T cells, or PBMCs. Deeply sampled blood TCRbeta repertoires from subjects exposed to, actively infected with, or recovered from COVID-19 were included in the dataset. A freely available public database, intended as a resource for researchers studying the immune response to SARS-CoV-2, is where the repertoires were released. Samples came from the ongoing ImmuneRACE study (first 160 participants) plus 1,254 subjects from 6 global collaborators. Nearly every sample came with metadata listing a de-identified subject ID, COVID-19 status, age in years and sex. HLA class I and class II types, where available, came from metadata supplied by the sample provider rather than from assay-based typing. Beyond this particular receptor, the publication reports: Clinical and demographic metadata were provided uncurated, with the amount varying by source and participant.

About this clone itself: The antigen it binds to is not known. No clone much larger than this one lies a single base away; base qualities are absent.

TCRbeta CDR3 regions were amplified from genomic DNA using the immunoSEQ Assay, a bias-controlled multiplex PCR. The paper's processing steps were these. Within the assay, amplification of reference gene primers was used to estimate how many nucleated cells each sample contained. Sequence reads were collapsed and filtered to measure the absolute abundance of every unique TCRbeta CDR3 rearrangement. For each sample, productive Simpson clonality was calculated as the square root of Simpson's diversity index across productive rearrangements. Held by TCRdb, this immuneACCESS table contains in-frame sequences only and omits some clones. Under half of the omission traces to an unresolved V gene where checked; the cause of the rest is unknown. V and J calls and clone size are as listed in that table; D and trimming were resolved from the DNA. This sample has roughly 100,000 clones in its table, and approximately 80% of those were observed once. Around 9.4% of the sample is held by the ten biggest clonotypes.

Clipping removes 4 bases from V and 3 bases from J, with 6 as the unmatched junction base count. The CDR3 contains 15 residues, cysteine and phenylalanine counted. The only DNA kept is the CDR3, 45 bases in frame from the first base. Looking up the germline V gene yields CDR1 MDHEN and CDR2 SYDVKM. The collaborating institutions used their own protocols to collect whole blood in K2EDTA tubes. Collaborator samples were shipped for TCRbeta analysis as frozen whole blood, isolated PBMCs, or DNA extracted from either sample type. The TCR sequence derives from a woman over 75 with acute or convalescent COVID-19. The rearranged chain carries TRBV28 and TRBJ1-1; TRBD1 aligns with 9 central bases. The material sequenced was peripheral blood. CDR3 sequence: CASSSSGQGDTEAFF. The DNA reads TGTGCCAGCAGTTCCTCGGGACAGGGAGACACTGAAGCTTTCTTT.